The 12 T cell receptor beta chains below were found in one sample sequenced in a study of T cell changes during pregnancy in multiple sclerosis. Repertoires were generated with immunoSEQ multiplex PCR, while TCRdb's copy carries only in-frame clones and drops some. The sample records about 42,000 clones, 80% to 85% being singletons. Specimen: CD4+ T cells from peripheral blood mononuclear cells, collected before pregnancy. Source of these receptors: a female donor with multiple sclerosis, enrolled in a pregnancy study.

The CDR3 protein is CASRTGTGPLSGGYTF. For the CDR3, the DNA is TGTGCCAGCAGGACCGGGACAGGGCCTCTCTCAGGTGGCTACACCTTC. The V and J genes are TRBV7-2 and TRBJ1-2, with TRBD1 identical over 9 bases. This CDR3 has 16 amino acids. V lost 6 bases, J lost 7 bases, and 15 bases stayed unmatched. Germline-derived CDR1 and CDR2 are SGHTA and FQGNSA.

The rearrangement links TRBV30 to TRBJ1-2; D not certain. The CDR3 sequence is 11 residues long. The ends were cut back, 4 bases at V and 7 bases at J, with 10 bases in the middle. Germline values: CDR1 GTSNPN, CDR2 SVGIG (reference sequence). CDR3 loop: CAWTGSSGYTF. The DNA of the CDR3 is TGTGCCTGGACCGGTTCTTCTGGCTACACCTTC.

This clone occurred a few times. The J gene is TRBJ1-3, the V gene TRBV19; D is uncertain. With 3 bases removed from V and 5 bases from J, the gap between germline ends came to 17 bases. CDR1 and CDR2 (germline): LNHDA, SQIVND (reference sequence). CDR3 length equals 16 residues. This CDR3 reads CASSISPPTQRNTIYF. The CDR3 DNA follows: TGTGCCAGTAGTATCTCACCTCCTACCCAACGAAACACCATATATTTT.

In nucleotides, the CDR3 is TGTGCCAGCAGCCCGGGAGCTAGGAACATTCAGTACTTC. Its protein is CASSPGARNIQYF. This chain joins TRBV11-2 and TRBJ2-4, with a tentative D call TRBD2 (6 bases). Trimming cost V 5 bases and J 7 bases, with 12 bases left between them. Germline V CDR1 and CDR2: SGHAT, FQNNGV. CDR3 length: 13 amino acids.

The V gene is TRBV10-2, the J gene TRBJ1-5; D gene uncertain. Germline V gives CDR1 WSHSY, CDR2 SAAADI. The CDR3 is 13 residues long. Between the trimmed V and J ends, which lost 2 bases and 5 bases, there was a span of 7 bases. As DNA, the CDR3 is TGCGCCAGCAGTGAGAATTCGGATCAGCCCCAGCATTTT. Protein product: CASSENSDQPQHF.

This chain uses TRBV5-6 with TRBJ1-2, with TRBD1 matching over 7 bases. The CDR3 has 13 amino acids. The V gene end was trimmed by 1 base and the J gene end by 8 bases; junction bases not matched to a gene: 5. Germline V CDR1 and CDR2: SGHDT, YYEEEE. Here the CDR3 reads CASSLTTGRGYTF. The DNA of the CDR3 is TGTGCCAGCAGCTTGACGACAGGGAGAGGCTACACCTTC.

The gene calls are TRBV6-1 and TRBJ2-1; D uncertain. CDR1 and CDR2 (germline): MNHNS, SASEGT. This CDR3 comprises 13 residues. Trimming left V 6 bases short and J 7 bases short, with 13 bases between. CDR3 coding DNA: TGTGCCAGCAGCGCCAGTGTTGTTAATGAGCAGTTCTTC. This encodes CASSASVVNEQFF.

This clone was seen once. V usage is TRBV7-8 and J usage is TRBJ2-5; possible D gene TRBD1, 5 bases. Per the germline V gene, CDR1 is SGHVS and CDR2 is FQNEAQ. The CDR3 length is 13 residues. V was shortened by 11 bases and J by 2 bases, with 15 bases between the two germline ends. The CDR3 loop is CAGVRDLQETQYF. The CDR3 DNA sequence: TGTGCCGGAGTCAGGGATTTACAAGAGACCCAGTACTTC.

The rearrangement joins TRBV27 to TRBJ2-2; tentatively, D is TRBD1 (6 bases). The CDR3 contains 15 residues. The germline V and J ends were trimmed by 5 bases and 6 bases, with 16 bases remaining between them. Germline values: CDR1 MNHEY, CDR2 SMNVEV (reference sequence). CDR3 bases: TGTGCCAGCAGTAGCAGCTCAGGGGTCCCCGGGGAGCTGTTTTTT. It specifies CASSSSSGVPGELFF.

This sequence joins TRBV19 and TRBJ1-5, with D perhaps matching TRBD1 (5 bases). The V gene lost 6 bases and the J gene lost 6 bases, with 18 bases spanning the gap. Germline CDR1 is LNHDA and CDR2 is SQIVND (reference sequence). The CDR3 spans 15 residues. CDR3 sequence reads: CASSAKGGVGQPQHF. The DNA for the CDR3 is TGTGCCAGTAGCGCCAAGGGAGGGGTCGGTCAGCCCCAGCATTTT.

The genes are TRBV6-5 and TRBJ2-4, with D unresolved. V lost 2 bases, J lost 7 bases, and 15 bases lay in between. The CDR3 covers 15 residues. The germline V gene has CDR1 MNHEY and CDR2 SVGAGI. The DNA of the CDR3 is TGTGCCAGCAGTTACGGAAGCAGTGAGGCGAACATTCAGTACTTC. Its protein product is CASSYGSSEANIQYF.

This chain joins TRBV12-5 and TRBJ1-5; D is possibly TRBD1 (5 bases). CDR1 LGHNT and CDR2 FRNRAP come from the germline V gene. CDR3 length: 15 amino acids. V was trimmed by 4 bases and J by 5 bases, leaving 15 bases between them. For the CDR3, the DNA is TGTGCTAGTGGTTACCCTCGTTGGGGGGATCAGCCCCAGCATTTT. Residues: CASGYPRWGDQPQHF.